These T cell receptor beta chains were read from a single sample in a study of CD8 T cells in ankylosing spondylitis. TCRdb used MiXCR to reprocess the 5' RACE reads, holding one entry per CDR3 protein. The table lists 37,000 or so distinct CDR3 sequences, 15% to 20% of them singletons. Sequencing input: blood. Every receptor here comes from a male donor with ankylosing spondylitis or in good health (not recorded which). The CDR3 runs from the conserved cysteine through the conserved F or W. The D gene is left open where the match is weak. Clone size is given for some rows only: seen once, a few or many times, or a class if the clone is expanded.

few,TRBV4-1,TRBD1,TRBJ1-4,TGCGCCAGCAGCCAAAGGGACAGGTCCCGGGAAAAACTGTTTTTT,CASSQRDRSREKLFF
few,TRBV5-1,.,TRBJ2-4,TGCGCCAGCAGCTTGGAAGGATTAGGGACACCAAACATTCAGTACTTC,CASSLEGLGTPNIQYF
.,TRBV10-3,TRBD1,TRBJ2-7,TGCGCCATCAGTGAGGACAGGGTGTTACACGAGCAGTACTTC,CAISEDRVLHEQYF
few,TRBV20-1,.,TRBJ2-4,TGCAGTGCTCCGTTGGGCAGGGGCAAAAACATTCAGTACTTC,CSAPLGRGKNIQYF
.,TRBV12-3/TRBV12-4,TRBD1,TRBJ2-1,TGTGCCAGCAGTCCCGGAGGACAGGGGTCCAATGAGCAGTTCTTC,CASSPGGQGSNEQFF
.,TRBV6-1,.,TRBJ2-1,TGTACCGCCGCACGGGACTGGGGGGATGAGCAGTTCTTC,CTAARDWGDEQFF
few,TRBV19,.,TRBJ2-7,TGTGCCAGTAGTACCGGTCAGGGGCCCTACGAGCAGTACTTC,CASSTGQGPYEQYF
.,TRBV21-1,.,TRBJ2-3,TGTGCCAGCAGCAAAGCTCTCACAGATACGCAGTATTTT,CASSKALTDTQYF
once,TRBV7-9,TRBD1,TRBJ1-4,TGTGCCAGCAGCGCGGGACAGCCAAATGAAAAACTGTTTTTT,CASSAGQPNEKLFF
many,TRBV6-5,.,TRBJ2-5,TGTGCCAGCAGTTACCAGGGAGGAAGAGAGACCCAGTACTTC,CASSYQGGRETQYF